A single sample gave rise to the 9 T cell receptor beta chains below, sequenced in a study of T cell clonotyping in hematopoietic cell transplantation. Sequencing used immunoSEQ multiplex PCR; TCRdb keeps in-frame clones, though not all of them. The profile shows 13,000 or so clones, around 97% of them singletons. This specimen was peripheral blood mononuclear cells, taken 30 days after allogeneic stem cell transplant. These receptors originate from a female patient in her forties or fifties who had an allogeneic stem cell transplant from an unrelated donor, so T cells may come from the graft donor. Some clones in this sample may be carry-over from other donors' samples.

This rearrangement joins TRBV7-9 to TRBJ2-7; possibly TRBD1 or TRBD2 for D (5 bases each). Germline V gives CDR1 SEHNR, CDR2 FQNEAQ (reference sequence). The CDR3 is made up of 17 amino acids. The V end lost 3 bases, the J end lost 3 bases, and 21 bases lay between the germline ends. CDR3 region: CASSFLSGTANYYEQYF. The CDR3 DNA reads TGTGCCAGCAGCTTTCTTTCCGGGACCGCCAATTACTACGAGCAGTACTTC.

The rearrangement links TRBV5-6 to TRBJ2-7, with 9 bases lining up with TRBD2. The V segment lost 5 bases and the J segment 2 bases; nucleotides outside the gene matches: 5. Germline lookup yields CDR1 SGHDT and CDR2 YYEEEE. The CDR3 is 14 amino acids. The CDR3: CASRSGGPTYEQYF. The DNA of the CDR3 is TGTGCCAGCAGAAGCGGGGGGCCTACCTACGAGCAGTACTTC.

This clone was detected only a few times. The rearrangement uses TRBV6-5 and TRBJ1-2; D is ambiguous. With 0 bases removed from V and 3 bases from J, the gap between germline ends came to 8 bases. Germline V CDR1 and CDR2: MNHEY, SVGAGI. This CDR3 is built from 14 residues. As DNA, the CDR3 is TGTGCCAGCAGTTACTCTGCGTCATACTATGGCTACACCTTC. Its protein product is CASSYSASYYGYTF.

The CDR3 coding sequence is TGTGCCAGCAGTGACCTAGCGGGGGGGCTTTACAATGAGCAGTTCTTC. This gives the protein CASSDLAGGLYNEQFF. V usage is TRBV6-4 and J usage is TRBJ2-1, with 12 bases aligning to TRBD2. Germline trimming cut 2 bases from V and 4 bases from J; bases unmatched to any gene: 3. Germline V CDR1 and CDR2: MRHNA, SNTAGT. The CDR3 is 16 amino acids.

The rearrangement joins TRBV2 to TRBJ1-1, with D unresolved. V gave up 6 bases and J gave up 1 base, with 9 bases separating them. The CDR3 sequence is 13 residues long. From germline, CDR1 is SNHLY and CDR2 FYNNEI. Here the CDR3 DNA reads TGTGCCAGCAGCGCTGAGGGGAACACTGAAGCTTTCTTT. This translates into CASSAEGNTEAFF.

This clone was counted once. The CDR3 DNA follows: TGTGCCAGCCGGGGAACCGCTAACTATGGCTACACCTTC. It yields the protein CASRGTANYGYTF. The gene calls are TRBV5-4 and TRBJ1-2; D not certain. This CDR3 has 13 amino acids. Germline assignment: CDR1 SGHNT and CDR2 YYREEE (reference sequence). V lost 7 bases to trimming and J lost 0 bases, with 10 bases between them. The full variable domain, in which reference TRBV5-4 and TRBJ1-2 provide the parts outside the CDR3, is ETGVTQSPTHLIKTRGQQVTLRCSSQSGHNTVSWYQQALGQGPQFIFQYYREEENGRGNFPPRFSGLQFPNYSSELNVNALELDDSALYLCASRGTANYGYTFGSGTRLTVV.

The CDR3 DNA reads TGTGGAGGGGGGAACACCGGGGAGCTGTTTTTT. It specifies CGGGNTGELFF. The gene calls are TRBV30 and TRBJ2-2; possibly TRBD1 for D (6 bases). The CDR3 contains 11 residues. Germline V gene sequence: CDR1 GTSNPN, CDR2 SVGIG (reference sequence). The variable domain in full, completed from reference TRBV30 and TRBJ2-2, reads SQTIHQWPATLVQPVGSPLSLECTVEGTSNPNLYWYRQAAGRGLQLLFYSVGIGQISSEVPQNLSASRPQDRQFILSSKKLLLSDSGFYLCGGGNTGELFFGEGSRLTVL.

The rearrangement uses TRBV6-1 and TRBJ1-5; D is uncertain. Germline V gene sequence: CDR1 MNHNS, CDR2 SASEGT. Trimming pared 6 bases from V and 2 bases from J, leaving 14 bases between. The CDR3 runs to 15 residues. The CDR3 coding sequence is TGTGCCAGCAGGAGACTAGGTCGGCGCAATCAGCCCCAGCATTTT. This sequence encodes CASRRLGRRNQPQHF.

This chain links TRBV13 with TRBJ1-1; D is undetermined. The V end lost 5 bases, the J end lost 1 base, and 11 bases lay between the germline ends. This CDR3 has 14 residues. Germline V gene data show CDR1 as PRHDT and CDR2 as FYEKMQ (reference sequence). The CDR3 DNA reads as TGTGCCAGCAGCCCTGAAAACGGGAACACTGAAGCTTTCTTT. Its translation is CASSPENGNTEAFF.